This T cell receptor beta chain was retrieved from a study of blood T cell repertoires in COVID-19. Looking at the study overall: Acute-phase and convalescent COVID-19 samples originated in the United States, Italy and Spain. T cells, B-cell-depleted T cells, or PBMCs supplied cDNA or gDNA.

Under the authors' procedure: The assay estimated nucleated cells by amplifying reference gene primers. Only in-frame clones appear in the TCRdb table, and some are missing; sequencing was by immunoSEQ multiplex PCR. D and trimming were read from the DNA, whereas the V and J calls and clone size are those reported in that table. This sample carries 63,000 or so clones, about 81% of them seen once, and the ten largest clones take over 8.5%. CDR3 size: 14 residues. Losses at the gene ends were 7 bases for V and 6 bases for J; bases not matched to a gene: 9. Germline V gene data show CDR1 as MNHEY and CDR2 as SVGAGI.

Sequenced sample: peripheral blood. The receptor comes from a human donor in a cohort sampled during active COVID-19. The chain has TRBV6-5 and TRBJ1-2, with 9 bases that match TRBD1. CDR3 sequence reads: CASTGTDRGDGYTF. The CDR3 DNA follows: TGTGCCAGCACTGGGACGGACAGGGGAGATGGCTACACCTTC.